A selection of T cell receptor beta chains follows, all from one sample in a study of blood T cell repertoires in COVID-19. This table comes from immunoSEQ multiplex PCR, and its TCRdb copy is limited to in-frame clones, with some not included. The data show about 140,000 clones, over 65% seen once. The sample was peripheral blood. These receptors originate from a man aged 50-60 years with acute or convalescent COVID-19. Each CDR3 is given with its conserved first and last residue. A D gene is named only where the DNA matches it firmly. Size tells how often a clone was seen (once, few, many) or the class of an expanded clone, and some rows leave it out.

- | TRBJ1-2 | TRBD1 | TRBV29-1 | TGCAGCGTTGAAGATGTCTCGGACAGGGGGTTCGGCTATGGCTACACCTTC | CSVEDVSDRGFGYGYTF
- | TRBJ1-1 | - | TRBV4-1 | TGCGCCAGCAGCCAAGTCGGTGTCGGCACTGAAGCTTTCTTT | CASSQVGVGTEAFF
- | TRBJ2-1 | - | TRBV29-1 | TGCAGCGTTGAAGACAGATCCAATGAGCAGTTCTTC | CSVEDRSNEQFF
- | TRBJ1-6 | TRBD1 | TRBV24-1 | TGTGCCACCAGTGATTTGCAACAGGGGGTGAGTTCACCCCTCCACTTT | CATSDLQQGVSSPLHF
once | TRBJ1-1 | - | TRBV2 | TGTGCCAGCAGTGTGCAACAGAACACTGAAGCTTTCTTT | CASSVQQNTEAFF
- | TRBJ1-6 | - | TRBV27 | TGTGCCAGCAGTTTACCAACAGGGATGAATTCACCCCTCCACTTT | CASSLPTGMNSPLHF
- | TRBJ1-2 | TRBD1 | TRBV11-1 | TGTGCCAGCAGCTTAACGCGACAGGGGAACTATGGCTACACCTTC | CASSLTRQGNYGYTF
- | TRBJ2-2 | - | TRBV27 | TGTGCCAGCAGTTTTTCGTTTTGGGAGACAAACGCCGGGGAGCTGTTTTTT | CASSFSFWETNAGELFF
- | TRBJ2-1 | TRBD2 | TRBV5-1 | TGCGCCAGCAGCCCGGGAGCGACTAGCGGATCCTACAATGAGCAGTTCTTC | CASSPGATSGSYNEQFF
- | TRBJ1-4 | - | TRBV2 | TGTGCCAGCAGGGGGGGGGCCGAGGGAAAACTGTTTTTT | CASRGGAEGKLFF
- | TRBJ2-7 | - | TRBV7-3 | TGTGCCAGCAGCTCTCCGGGGAGCTACGAGCAGTACTTC | CASSSPGSYEQYF
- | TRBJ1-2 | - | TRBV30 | TGTGCCTGGAGTGTGCGGGGGGGGCGTGAGGGCTACACCTTC | CAWSVRGGREGYTF
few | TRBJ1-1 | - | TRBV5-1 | TGCGCCAGCAGCACAGGACAGTTCACTGAAGCTTTCTTT | CASSTGQFTEAFF